The rows below give T cell receptor beta chains drawn from one sample of a study of blood T cell repertoires in COVID-19. The repertoire was sequenced with immunoSEQ multiplex PCR; TCRdb's copy has only in-frame clones and lacks some. In the table there are hundreds of thousands of clones, 88% of which are singletons. The sample taken for sequencing was peripheral blood. The source is a woman aged 25-40 years with acute or convalescent COVID-19. CDR3s include the opening cysteine and the closing phenylalanine or tryptophan. D genes are given only for firm matches.

v_call d_call cdr3_aa
TRBV9 NA CASSVDRVKETQYF
TRBV18 NA CASSPWAGETYGYTF
TRBV7-2 NA CASSPRYNSPLHF
TRBV19 NA CASSNYGAANRQPQHF
TRBV21-1 NA CASSKASRSTNEKLFF
TRBV3-1/TRBV3-2 NA CASSQERANYGYTF
TRBV3-1/TRBV3-2 NA CASSQETTGHTTTWRGYTF
TRBV30 TRBD2 CAWSVPAGGKTYVGTQYF
TRBV11-2 TRBD2 CASSPGTSGRATDTQYF
TRBV5-1 NA CASSLGNRGTSTDTQYF
TRBV5-4 TRBD2 CASSWEGGLAGARQYF
TRBV30 NA CAWSHSDNEQFF
TRBV6-5 TRBD2 CASGNLAGEGEQYF
TRBV19 NA CASSIVGHWNTEAFF
TRBV20-1 TRBD1 CSASEETGYLDTQYF
TRBV15 TRBD2 CATSTLHSGRVYEQFF
TRBV20-1 NA CSASRLGREQFF
TRBV19 NA CASSIGNNEQFF
TRBV3-1/TRBV3-2 TRBD2 CASSRLGREPTYEQYF
TRBV19 NA CASRPGQRATNEKLFF
TRBV7-9 NA CASSLGGGQNTEAFF
TRBV7-9 NA CASSLAGASNQPQHF
TRBV11-3 NA CASSLGAVYEQYF
TRBV5-1 TRBD2 CASSFLAGSGELFF
TRBV9 NA CASSETGLGGYTF
TRBV28 NA CASSWGYPSTDTQYF
TRBV6-4 NA CASSDSERDTQYF
TRBV19 TRBD1 CASSVGQGLSETQYF
TRBV6-2/TRBV6-3 TRBD2 CASSHGTSGSDEQFF
TRBV7-7 TRBD2 CASSPGTSGNNEQFF
TRBV13 NA CASSLGGRGYEQYF
TRBV5-3 NA CARSLWQGGSEQYF
TRBV4-1 NA CASSQETGNTEAFF
TRBV30 TRBD2 CAWSDPGRVANRGELFF
TRBV5-1 TRBD1 CASRGTGGSVRETQYF
TRBV21-1 NA CASSKAFPSGSAGANVLTF
TRBV10-2 NA CASRQGTETQYF
TRBV10-3 NA CATLRGDAYNEQFF
TRBV5-1 TRBD1 CASSLFGQGYNEQFF
TRBV19 NA CASSISGLHEQYF
TRBV11-2 TRBD2 CASSPRGGRTYEQYF
TRBV3-1/TRBV3-2 TRBD2 CASSKWTSGAHRETQYF
TRBV18 NA CASSPVTGSSGNTIYF
TRBV27 NA CASSFIGHGYGYTF
TRBV29-1 NA CSAGEAYNSPLHF
TRBV6-2/TRBV6-3 NA CASSYSSREQFF
TRBV9 NA CASNQRATGTDTQYF
TRBV5-6 TRBD1 CASTQTGENYEQYF
TRBV4-3 NA CASSLDDRFSGNTIYF
TRBV2 NA CASSGGPKGHTIYF
TRBV7-9 NA CASSLIPENNEQFF
TRBV30 NA CAWERPGQGYF
TRBV5-4 NA CASSLADNQETQYF
TRBV3-1/TRBV3-2 NA CASSSINEQFF
TRBV11-2 TRBD2 CASSLVLAGSYNEQFF
TRBV23-1 NA CASSPTPGAPPYNEQFF
TRBV23-1 NA CAASFRSDYGYTF